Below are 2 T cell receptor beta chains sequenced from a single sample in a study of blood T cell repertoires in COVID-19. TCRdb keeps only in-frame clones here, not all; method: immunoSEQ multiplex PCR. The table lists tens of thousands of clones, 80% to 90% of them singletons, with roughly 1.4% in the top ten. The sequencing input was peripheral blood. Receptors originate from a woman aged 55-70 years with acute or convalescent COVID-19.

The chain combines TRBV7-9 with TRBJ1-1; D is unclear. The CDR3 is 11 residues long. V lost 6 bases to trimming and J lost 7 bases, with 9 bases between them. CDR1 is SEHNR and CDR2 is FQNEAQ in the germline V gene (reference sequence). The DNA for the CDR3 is TGTGCCAGCAGTGCTGGACTTGAAGCTTTCTTT. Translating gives CASSAGLEAFF.

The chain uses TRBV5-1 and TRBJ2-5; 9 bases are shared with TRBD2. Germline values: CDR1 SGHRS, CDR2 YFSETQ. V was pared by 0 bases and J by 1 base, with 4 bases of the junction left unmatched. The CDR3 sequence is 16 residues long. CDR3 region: CASSLGPSGVQETQYF. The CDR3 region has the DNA TGCGCCAGCAGCTTGGGTCCTAGCGGGGTCCAAGAGACCCAGTACTTC.